Below are 8 T cell receptor beta chains sequenced from a single sample in a study of T cells in Graves' hyperthyroidism and ophthalmopathy. Regions amplified from RNA transcripts were the TCR beta CDR3 regions. Researchers ran a first-round RT-PCR on the TCR CDR3 using the HTBI primer set. One entry per CDR3 protein results from TCRdb running MiXCR on the multiplex PCR reads. The repertoire consists of around 610,000 distinct CDR3 sequences, with roughly 14% occurring once and the leading ten covering 4.3%. The specimen was blood. The source of these receptors is a woman aged 40 to 55 with Graves' ophthalmopathy.

This clonotype was observed at least ten times. Here the CDR3 reads CASSLTGSDSEAFF. The CDR3 DNA reads TGTGCCAGCAGTCTGACAGGGTCGGATTCTGAAGCTTTCTTT. The J gene is TRBJ1-1, the V gene TRBV28, with TRBD1 matching over 7 bases. Looked up from germline, CDR1 is MDHEN and CDR2 is SYDVKM. Losses at the gene ends were 5 bases for V and 6 bases for J; bases not matched to a gene: 9. The CDR3 contains 14 residues.

This clonotype was seen many times. The chain is built from TRBV20-1 and TRBJ1-1; 7 bases map to TRBD1. After removal of 6 bases from V and 3 bases from J, the junction contained 4 bases not matched to a gene. This CDR3 has 12 residues. From germline, CDR1 is DFQATT and CDR2 SNEGSKA (reference sequence). In DNA form, the CDR3 reads TGCAGTGCCCCCGGACAGGACACTGAAGCTTTCTTT. Protein sequence: CSAPGQDTEAFF.

This clonotype occurred a few times. The rearrangement uses TRBV5-1 and TRBJ2-2, with 8 bases lining up with TRBD1. Germline-derived CDR1 and CDR2 are SGHRS and YFSETQ. J gave up 5 bases and V 2 bases, and 8 bases lay outside the gene matches. This CDR3 region has 16 residues. Here the CDR3 reads CASSFTGGYETGELFF. The CDR3 DNA sequence: TGCGCCAGCAGCTTTACAGGGGGGTATGAGACCGGGGAGCTGTTTTTT. The whole variable domain, remainder taken from reference TRBV5-1 and TRBJ2-2, is KAGVTQTPRYLIKTRGQQVTLSCSPISGHRSVSWYQQTPGQGLQFLFEYFSETQRNKGNFPGRFSGRQFSNSRSEMNVSTLELGDSALYLCASSFTGGYETGELFFGEGSRLTVL.

This rearrangement joins TRBV19 to TRBJ2-7; unclear D gene. V lost 9 bases, J lost 7 bases, and 7 bases lay in between. The CDR3 has 9 residues. Germline loops: CDR1 LNHDA, CDR2 SQIVND (reference sequence). This chain's CDR3 is CASDREQYF. The CDR3 region has the DNA TGTGCCAGCGATCGGGAGCAGTACTTC. The entire variable domain, with the rest obtained from reference TRBV19 and TRBJ2-7, is as follows: DGGITQSPKYLFRKEGQNVTLSCEQNLNHDAMYWYRQDPGQGLRLIYYSQIVNDFQKGDIAEGYSVSREKKESFPLTVTSAQKNPTAFYLCASDREQYFGPGTRLTVT.

There are many counts of this clonotype. The genes are TRBV5-5 and TRBJ2-7; D remains ambiguous. Germline V gene data show CDR1 as SGHKS and CDR2 as YYEKEE (reference sequence). The CDR3 sequence is 14 residues long. Trimming took off 0 bases at V and 3 bases at J, with 10 bases between the two ends. The CDR3 reads CASSLALQHYEQYF. CDR3 nucleotide sequence: TGTGCCAGCAGCTTGGCCTTACAGCACTACGAGCAGTACTTC.

This clonotype was counted ten times or more. J is TRBJ2-2 and V is TRBV15, with 8 bases lining up with TRBD1. CDR3 length equals 15 residues. J lost 2 bases, V lost 4 bases, and 3 bases had no gene match. The germline CDR1 and CDR2 sequences are LNHNV and YYDKDF (reference sequence). CDR3 sequence reads: CATSTGQGNTGELFF. Here the CDR3 DNA reads TGTGCCACCAGCACCGGACAGGGTAACACCGGGGAGCTGTTTTTT.

Many counts were recorded for this clonotype. The gene calls are TRBV7-9 and TRBJ2-7, with D unclear. Germline V gene data show CDR1 as SEHNR and CDR2 as FQNEAQ (reference sequence). The CDR3 spans 12 residues. V lost 1 base to trimming and J lost 6 bases, with 7 bases between them. CDR3 loop: CASSLDRLEQYF. The CDR3 DNA is TGTGCCAGCAGCTTAGATCGCCTCGAGCAGTACTTC.

The rearrangement uses TRBV28 and TRBJ1-5; D uncertain. V lost 1 base, J lost 2 bases, and 9 bases lay in between. The CDR3 has 15 amino acids. Germline V gene sequence: CDR1 MDHEN, CDR2 SYDVKM. The CDR3 protein is CASSLSGFRNQPQHF. The DNA for the CDR3 is TGTGCCAGCAGTTTATCCGGGTTCCGCAATCAGCCCCAGCATTTT.